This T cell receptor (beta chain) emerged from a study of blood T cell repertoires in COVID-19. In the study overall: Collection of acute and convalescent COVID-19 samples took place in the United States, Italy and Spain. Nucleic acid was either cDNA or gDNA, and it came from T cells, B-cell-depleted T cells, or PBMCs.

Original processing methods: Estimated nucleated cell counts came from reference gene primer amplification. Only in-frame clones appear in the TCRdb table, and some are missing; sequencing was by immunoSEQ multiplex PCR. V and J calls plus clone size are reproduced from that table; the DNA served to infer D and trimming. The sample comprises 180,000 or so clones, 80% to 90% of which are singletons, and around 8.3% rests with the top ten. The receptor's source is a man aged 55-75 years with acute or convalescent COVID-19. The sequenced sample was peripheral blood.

The CDR3 bases are TGCGCCAGCAGCTTGGTTTCGGGGGACTCTGGAAACACCATATATTTT. Translating it yields CASSLVSGDSGNTIYF. The rearrangement uses TRBV5-1 and TRBJ1-3; D perhaps matches TRBD1 (5 bases). This CDR3 comprises 16 residues. Trimming stripped 0 bases from V and 0 bases from J, with 10 bases between. Germline V gene data show CDR1 as SGHRS and CDR2 as YFSETQ.